One TCR beta chain is described in this entry. Its target is not known. Each CDR3 protein is one row after TCRdb ran MiXCR on the 5' RACE reads. The table records 50,000 or so distinct CDR3 sequences, 7.5% to 9% of them present only once. This sample was included in a study of spatial heterogeneity in lung cancer. Study-wide results and limits: Ubiquitous expanded tumor TCRs appeared in blood more at resection than follow-up.

Time point here: sample taken at primary tumor resection. Unsorted samples of tumor, nontumor lung or frozen PBMC had their whole RNA sequenced. The sequence was collected from a female donor with early-stage non-small cell lung cancer. The input for sequencing was PBMCs, taken at surgery.

CDR3 sequence (DNA): TGTGCCAGCAGCCGCGAAACGACCTACGAGCAGTACTTC. This translates into CASSRETTYEQYF. The V call is TRBV13, the J call TRBJ2-7; D is uncertain. The CDR3 has 13 amino acids. In germline, CDR1 is PRHDT, CDR2 FYEKMQ (reference sequence). Trimming removed 5 bases from V and 2 bases from J, with 10 bases in between.